Listed below are T cell receptor beta chains from one sample, sequenced in a study of tissue T cells after allogeneic stem cell transplantation. Only in-frame clones appear in the TCRdb table, and some are missing; sequencing was by immunoSEQ multiplex PCR. In the table there are about 2,500 clones, 72% of which are singletons. This specimen was colon tissue, taken at autopsy. The receptors shown here come from an older male patient with steroid-refractory graft-versus-host disease after an allogeneic stem cell transplant. These T cells may partly come from the graft donor. Each CDR3 is given with its conserved first and last residue. The D gene is left open where the match is weak. Only some rows state a clone size, as once, few, many or a class for expanded clones.

j_call clone_size v_call d_call cdr3_nt cdr3_aa
TRBJ1-2 once TRBV5-1 - TGCGCCAGCAGCTTTTCTACGTCTGACTATGGCTACACCTTC CASSFSTSDYGYTF
TRBJ1-5 hyperexpanded TRBV10-3 - TGTGCCATCAGGGACAGTTATAGCAATCAGCCCCAGCATTTT CAIRDSYSNQPQHF
TRBJ1-5 - TRBV29-1 - TGCAGCGTCGCTGGGAACAGCAATCAGCCCCAGCATTTT CSVAGNSNQPQHF
TRBJ2-1 - TRBV2 TRBD1 TGTGCCAGCAGTGAAACACCCAGGACAGGGCGAAATGAGCAGTTCTTC CASSETPRTGRNEQFF
TRBJ1-1 - TRBV25-1 TRBD1 TGTGCCAGCAGTGATGGTCGACAGGGACTCAACACTGAAGCTTTCTTT CASSDGRQGLNTEAFF
TRBJ2-3 - TRBV7-9 - TGTGCCAGCAGCCCTAAAAGTAGCGGAGATTATTCTAGCACAGATACGCAGTATTTT CASSPKSSGDYSSTDTQYF
TRBJ2-5 - TRBV2 TRBD2 TGTGCCAGCAGCGAGACTAGCGGGGGGCAAGAGACCCAGTACTTC CASSETSGGQETQYF
TRBJ1-1 - TRBV19 - TGTGCCAGTAGTTTTAGGAGCACTGAAGCTTTCTTT CASSFRSTEAFF
TRBJ1-2 few TRBV5-1 - TGCGCCAGCAGCTTGGAAGGCGGCTACACCTTC CASSLEGGYTF
TRBJ2-2 - TRBV11-2 - TGTGCCAGCAGCTGGGGAGAGAACACCGGGGAGCTGTTTTTT CASSWGENTGELFF
TRBJ2-3 few TRBV6-1 TRBD2 TGTGCCAGCAGTGAACTAGCGGGGGGGCCAGATACGCAGTATTTT CASSELAGGPDTQYF
TRBJ1-5 - TRBV18 - TGTGCCAGCTTTCTATTAAGAGGGGATAGCAATCAGCCCCAGCATTTT CASFLLRGDSNQPQHF
TRBJ2-3 - TRBV7-9 TRBD2 TGTGCCAGCAGGGGTAGCGGGGGAGGAGATACGCAGTATTTT CASRGSGGGDTQYF
TRBJ1-5 - TRBV2 TRBD1 TGTGCCAGCGGTTCGGGACAGAGAAGCAATCAGCCCCAGCATTTT CASGSGQRSNQPQHF